The T cell receptor beta chain under discussion was sequenced for a study of blood T cell repertoires in COVID-19. Study-level information: Samples representing acute and convalescent COVID-19 were sourced from the United States, Italy and Spain. Sources were T cells, B-cell-depleted T cells, or PBMCs; the material itself was cDNA or gDNA.

Under the authors' procedure: Amplification of reference gene primers provided the estimated nucleated cell counts. Some clones are missing from TCRdb's copy, which holds only in-frame ones; the method was immunoSEQ multiplex PCR. For V, J and clone size, that table is used; D and trimming come from the DNA. The data hold 100,000 or so clones, with 90% to 95% observed a single time. J lost 5 bases, V lost 6 bases, and 5 bases had no gene match. The CDR3 runs 14 residues. Germline-derived CDR1 and CDR2 are MNHEY and SVGAGI. The chain joins TRBV6-5 to TRBJ1-5; 9 bases match TRBD1. Sequenced sample: peripheral blood. The receptor was derived from a human donor with active COVID-19. The donor label of this sample is uncertain. CDR3 protein: CASREGQGYQPQHF. The DNA for the CDR3 is TGTGCCAGCAGGGAGGGACAGGGTTATCAGCCCCAGCATTTT.